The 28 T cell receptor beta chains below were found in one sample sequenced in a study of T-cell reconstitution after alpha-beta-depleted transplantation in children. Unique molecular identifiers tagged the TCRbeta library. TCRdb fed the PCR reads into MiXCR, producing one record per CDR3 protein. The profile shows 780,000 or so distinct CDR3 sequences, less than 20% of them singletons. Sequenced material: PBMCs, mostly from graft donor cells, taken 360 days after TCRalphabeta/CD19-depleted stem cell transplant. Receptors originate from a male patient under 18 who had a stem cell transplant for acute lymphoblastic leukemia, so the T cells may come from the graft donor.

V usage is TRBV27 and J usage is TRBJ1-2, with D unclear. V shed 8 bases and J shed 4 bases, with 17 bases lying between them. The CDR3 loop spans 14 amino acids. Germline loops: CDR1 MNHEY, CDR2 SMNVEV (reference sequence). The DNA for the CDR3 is TGTGCCAGCTCAGTTAGCCGGGTGGCCTATGGCTACACCTTC. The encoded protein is CASSVSRVAYGYTF.

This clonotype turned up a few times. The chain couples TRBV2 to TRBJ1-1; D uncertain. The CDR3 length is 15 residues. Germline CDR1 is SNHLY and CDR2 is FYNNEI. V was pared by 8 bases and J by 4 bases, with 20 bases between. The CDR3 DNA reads TGTGCCAGCGGGGATCCCGGGTCAACGGGCACTGAAGCTTTCTTT. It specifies CASGDPGSTGTEAFF.

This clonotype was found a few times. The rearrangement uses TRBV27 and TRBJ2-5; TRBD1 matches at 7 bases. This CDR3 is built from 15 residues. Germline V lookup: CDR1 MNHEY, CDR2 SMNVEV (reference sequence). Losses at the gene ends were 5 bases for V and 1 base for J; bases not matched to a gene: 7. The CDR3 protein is CASSPGQFGQETQYF. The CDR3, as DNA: TGTGCCAGCAGTCCGGGACAGTTCGGCCAAGAGACCCAGTACTTC.

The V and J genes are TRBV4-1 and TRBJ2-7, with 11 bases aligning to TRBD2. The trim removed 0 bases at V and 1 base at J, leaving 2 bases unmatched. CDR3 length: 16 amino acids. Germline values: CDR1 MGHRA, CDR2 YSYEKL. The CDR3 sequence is CASSQDRLAGSYEQYF. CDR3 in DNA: TGCGCCAGCAGCCAAGACAGACTAGCGGGATCCTACGAGCAGTACTTC.

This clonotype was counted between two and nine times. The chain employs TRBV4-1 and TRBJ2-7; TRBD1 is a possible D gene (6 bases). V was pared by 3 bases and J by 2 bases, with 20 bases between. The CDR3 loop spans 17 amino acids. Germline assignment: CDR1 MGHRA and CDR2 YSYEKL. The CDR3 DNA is TGCGCCAGCAGCCATATAATTCAGGGGCCACGGGCCTACGAGCAGTACTTC. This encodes CASSHIIQGPRAYEQYF.

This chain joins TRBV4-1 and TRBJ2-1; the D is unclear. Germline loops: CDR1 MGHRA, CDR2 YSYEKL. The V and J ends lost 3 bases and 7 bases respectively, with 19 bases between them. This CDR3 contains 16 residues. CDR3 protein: CASSQTSWDTDNEQFF. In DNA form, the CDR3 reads TGCGCCAGCAGCCAGACCTCTTGGGATACGGATAATGAGCAGTTCTTC.

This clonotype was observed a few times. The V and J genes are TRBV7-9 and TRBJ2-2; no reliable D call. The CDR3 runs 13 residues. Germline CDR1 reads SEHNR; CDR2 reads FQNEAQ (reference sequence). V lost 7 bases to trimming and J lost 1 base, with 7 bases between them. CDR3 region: CASIRLNTGELFF. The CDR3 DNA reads TGTGCCAGCATCCGACTGAACACCGGGGAGCTGTTTTTT. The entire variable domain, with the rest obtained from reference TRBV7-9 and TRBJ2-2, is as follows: DTGVSQNPRHKITKRGQNVTFRCDPISEHNRLYWYRQTLGQGPEFLTYFQNEAQLEKSRLLSDRFSAERPKGSFSTLEIQRTEQGDSAMYLCASIRLNTGELFFGEGSRLTVL.

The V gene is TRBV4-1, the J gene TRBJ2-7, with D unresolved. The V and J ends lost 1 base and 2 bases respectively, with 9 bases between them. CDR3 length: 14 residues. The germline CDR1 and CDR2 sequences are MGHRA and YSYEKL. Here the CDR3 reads CASSQGRFTYEQYF. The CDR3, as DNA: TGCGCCAGCAGCCAAGGCAGGTTTACCTACGAGCAGTACTTC.

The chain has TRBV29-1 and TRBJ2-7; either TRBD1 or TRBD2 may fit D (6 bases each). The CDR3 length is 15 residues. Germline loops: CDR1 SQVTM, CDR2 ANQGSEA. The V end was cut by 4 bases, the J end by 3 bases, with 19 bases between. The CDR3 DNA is TGCAGCGTTGGGGGTGGAGGGGGGACCCTCTACGAGCAGTACTTC. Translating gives CSVGGGGGTLYEQYF.

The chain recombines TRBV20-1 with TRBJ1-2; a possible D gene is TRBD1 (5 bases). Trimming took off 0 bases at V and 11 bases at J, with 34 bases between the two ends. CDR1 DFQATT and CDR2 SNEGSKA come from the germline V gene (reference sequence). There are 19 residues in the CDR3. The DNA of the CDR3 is TGCAGTGCTAGAGATTCGAAAGCGTCAGCAGGGAGCCTTCGAGTTGGGTACACCTTC. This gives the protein CSARDSKASAGSLRVGYTF.

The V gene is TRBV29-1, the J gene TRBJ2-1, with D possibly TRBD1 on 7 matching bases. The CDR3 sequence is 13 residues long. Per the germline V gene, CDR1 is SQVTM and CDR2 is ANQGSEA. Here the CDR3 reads CNPARGEDNEQFF. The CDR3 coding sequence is TGCAACCCCGCCAGGGGGGAAGACAATGAGCAGTTCTTC.

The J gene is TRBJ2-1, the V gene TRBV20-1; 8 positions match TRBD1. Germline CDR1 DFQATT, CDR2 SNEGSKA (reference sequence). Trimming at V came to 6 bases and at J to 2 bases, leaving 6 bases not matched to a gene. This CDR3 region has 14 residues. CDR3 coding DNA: TGCAGTGCCACCGGACAGGGTACCTACAATGAGCAGTTCTTC. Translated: CSATGQGTYNEQFF.

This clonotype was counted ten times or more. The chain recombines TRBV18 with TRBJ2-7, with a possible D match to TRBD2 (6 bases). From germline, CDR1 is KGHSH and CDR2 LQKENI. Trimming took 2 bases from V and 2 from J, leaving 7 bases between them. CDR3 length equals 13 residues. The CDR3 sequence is CASSPGEAYEQYF. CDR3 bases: TGTGCCAGCTCACCAGGGGAGGCCTACGAGCAGTACTTC.

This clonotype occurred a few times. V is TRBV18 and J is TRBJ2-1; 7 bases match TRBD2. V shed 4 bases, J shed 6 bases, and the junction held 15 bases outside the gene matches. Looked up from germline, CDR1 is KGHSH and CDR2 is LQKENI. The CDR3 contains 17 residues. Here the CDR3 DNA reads TGTGCCAGCTCACTGTTAGCGGCTCTCACGGGGGGCAATGAGCAGTTCTTC. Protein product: CASSLLAALTGGNEQFF.

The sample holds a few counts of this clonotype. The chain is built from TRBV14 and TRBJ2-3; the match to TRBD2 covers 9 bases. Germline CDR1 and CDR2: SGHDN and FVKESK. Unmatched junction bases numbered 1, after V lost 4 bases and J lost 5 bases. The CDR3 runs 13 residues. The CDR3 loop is CASSRGRVDTQYF. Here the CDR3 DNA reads TGTGCCAGCAGCCGCGGGAGGGTAGATACGCAGTATTTT. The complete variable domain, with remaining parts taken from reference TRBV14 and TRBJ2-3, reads EAGVTQFPSHSVIEKGQTVTLRCDPISGHDNLYWYRRVMGKEIKFLLHFVKESKQDESGMPNNRFLAERTGGTYSTLKVQPAELEDSGVYFCASSRGRVDTQYFGPGTRLTVL.

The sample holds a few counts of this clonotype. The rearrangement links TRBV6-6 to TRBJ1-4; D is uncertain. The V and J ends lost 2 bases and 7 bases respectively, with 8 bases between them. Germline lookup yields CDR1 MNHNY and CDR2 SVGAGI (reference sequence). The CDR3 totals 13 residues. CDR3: CASSYRRSEKLFF. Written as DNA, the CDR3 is TGTGCCAGCAGTTACCGTAGATCTGAAAAACTGTTTTTT.

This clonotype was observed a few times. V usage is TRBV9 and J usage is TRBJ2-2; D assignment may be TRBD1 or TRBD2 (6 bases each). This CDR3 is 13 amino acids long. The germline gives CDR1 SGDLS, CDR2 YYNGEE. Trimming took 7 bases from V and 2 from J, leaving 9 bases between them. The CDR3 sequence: CASAGQNTGELFF. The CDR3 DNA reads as TGTGCCAGCGCGGGACAAAACACCGGGGAGCTGTTTTTT.

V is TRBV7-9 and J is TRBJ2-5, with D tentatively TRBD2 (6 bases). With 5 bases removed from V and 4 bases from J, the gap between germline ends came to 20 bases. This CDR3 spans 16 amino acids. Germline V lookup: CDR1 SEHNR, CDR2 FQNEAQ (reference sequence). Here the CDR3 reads CASSPGDWSSLETQYF. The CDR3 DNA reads TGTGCCAGCAGCCCTGGGGACTGGAGCAGCCTAGAGACCCAGTACTTC.

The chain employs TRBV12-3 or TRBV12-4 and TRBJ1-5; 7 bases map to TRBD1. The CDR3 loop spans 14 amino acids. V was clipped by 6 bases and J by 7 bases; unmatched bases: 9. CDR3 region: CASSSDRERQPQHF. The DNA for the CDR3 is TGTGCCAGCAGCTCAGACAGGGAACGACAGCCCCAGCATTTT.

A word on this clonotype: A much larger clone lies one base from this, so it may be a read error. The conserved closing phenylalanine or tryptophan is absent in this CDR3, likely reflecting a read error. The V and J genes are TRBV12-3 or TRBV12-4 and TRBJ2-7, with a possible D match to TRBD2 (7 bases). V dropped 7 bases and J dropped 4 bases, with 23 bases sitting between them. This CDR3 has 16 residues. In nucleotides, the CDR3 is TGTGCCAGCATCTCGGGGGCAACTAGCGCCTTATACGAGCAGTACCTC. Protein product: CASISGATSALYEQYL.

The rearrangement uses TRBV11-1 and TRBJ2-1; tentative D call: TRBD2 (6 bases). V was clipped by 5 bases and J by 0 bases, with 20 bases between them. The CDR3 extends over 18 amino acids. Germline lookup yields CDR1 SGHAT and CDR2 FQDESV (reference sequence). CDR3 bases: TGTGCCAGCAGCCGACGCGCGGGATCCTTAAGCTCCTACAATGAGCAGTTCTTC. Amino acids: CASSRRAGSLSSYNEQFF.

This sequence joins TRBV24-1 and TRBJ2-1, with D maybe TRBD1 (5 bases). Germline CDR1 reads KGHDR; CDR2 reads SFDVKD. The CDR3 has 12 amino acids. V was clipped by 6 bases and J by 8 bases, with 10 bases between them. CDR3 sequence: CATSPIGDEQFF. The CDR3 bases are TGTGCCACCAGTCCAATAGGGGATGAGCAGTTCTTC.

The CDR3 here is CASSRQGISTDTQYF. The CDR3 DNA sequence: TGTGCCAGCTCAAGACAGGGCATAAGCACAGATACGCAGTATTTT. This chain joins TRBV18 and TRBJ2-3; TRBD1 matches 7 bases. Germline V lookup: CDR1 KGHSH, CDR2 LQKENI. V shed 5 bases, J shed 0 bases, and the junction held 5 bases outside the gene matches. This CDR3 is built from 15 residues.

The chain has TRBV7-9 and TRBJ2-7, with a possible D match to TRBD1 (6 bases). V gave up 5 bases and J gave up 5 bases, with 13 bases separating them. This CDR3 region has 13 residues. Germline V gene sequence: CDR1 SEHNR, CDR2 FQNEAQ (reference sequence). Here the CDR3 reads CASSHTGFHEQYF. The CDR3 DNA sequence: TGTGCCAGCAGCCATACAGGGTTCCACGAGCAGTACTTC.

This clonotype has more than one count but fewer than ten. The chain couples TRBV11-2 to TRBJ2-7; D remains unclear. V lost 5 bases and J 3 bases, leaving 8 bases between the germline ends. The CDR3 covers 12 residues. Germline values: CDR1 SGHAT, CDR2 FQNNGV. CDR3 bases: TGTGCCAGCAGCCCTCATTTCTACGAGCAGTACTTC. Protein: CASSPHFYEQYF.

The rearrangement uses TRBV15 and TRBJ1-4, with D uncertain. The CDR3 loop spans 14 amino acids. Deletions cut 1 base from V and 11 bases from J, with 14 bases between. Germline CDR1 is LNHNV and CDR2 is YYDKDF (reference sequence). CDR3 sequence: CATSRGPGRKKLFF. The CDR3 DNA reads TGTGCCACCAGCAGAGGTCCCGGGCGGAAGAAACTGTTTTTT.

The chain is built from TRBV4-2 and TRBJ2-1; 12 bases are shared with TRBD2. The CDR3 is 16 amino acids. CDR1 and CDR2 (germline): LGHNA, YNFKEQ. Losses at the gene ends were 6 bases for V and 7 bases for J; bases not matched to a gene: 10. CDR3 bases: TGTGCCAGCAGAAACATACTAGCGGGAGGATCTAATGAGCAGTTCTTC. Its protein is CASRNILAGGSNEQFF.

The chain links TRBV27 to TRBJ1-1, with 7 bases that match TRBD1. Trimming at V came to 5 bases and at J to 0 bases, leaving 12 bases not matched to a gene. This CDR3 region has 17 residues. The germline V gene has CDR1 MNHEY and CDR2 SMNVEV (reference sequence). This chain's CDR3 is CASSTTRQGIMNTEAFF. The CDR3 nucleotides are TGTGCCAGCAGTACAACCAGACAGGGCATTATGAACACTGAAGCTTTCTTT.